The 26 T cell receptor beta chains in this list originate from one sample, sequenced in a study of blood T cell repertoires in COVID-19. TCRdb's copy holds only in-frame clones and misses some; the assay was immunoSEQ multiplex PCR. The sample carries under 150,000 clones, 75% to 80% recorded once. The sample taken for sequencing was PBMCs or T cells enriched from blood (not recorded which). These receptors all stem from a woman between 50 and 59 years old who had recovered from COVID-19.

This chain links TRBV18 with TRBJ1-5; maybe TRBD1 (5 bases). Per germline, CDR1 KGHSH and CDR2 LQKENI. The CDR3 runs 14 residues. V shed 6 bases and J shed 4 bases, with 13 bases lying between them. As DNA, the CDR3 is TGTGCCAGCTCCAAGGGGCGGACGAATCAGCCCCAGCATTTT. Residues: CASSKGRTNQPQHF.

This clone turned up a few times. Its ends do not fully match the called genes, so a read error is possible. The chain recombines TRBV5-8 with TRBJ1-1; 11 bases are a match to TRBD1. CDR1 and CDR2 (germline): SGHTS, YDEGEE. The CDR3 spans 14 residues. The CDR3 sequence is CASMDRGLNTEAFF. The CDR3 nucleotides are TGTGCCAGCATGGACAGGGGGCTGAATACTGAAGCTTTCTTT.

This chain connects TRBV7-8 to TRBJ1-1; 9 nucleotides match TRBD1. Germline CDR1 and CDR2: SGHVS and FQNEAQ. The CDR3 has 12 residues. J was trimmed by 7 bases and V by 3 bases; bases with no gene match: 0. CDR3 in amino acids: CASSLGQGEAFF. The CDR3 nucleotides read TGTGCCAGCAGCTTGGGACAGGGTGAAGCTTTCTTT.

The chain recombines TRBV10-3 with TRBJ2-1; 9 bases are a match to TRBD2. J lost 0 bases, V lost 0 bases, and 0 bases had no gene match. This CDR3 is built from 16 residues. The germline V gene encodes CDR1 ENHRY and CDR2 SYGVKD. For the CDR3, the DNA is TGTGCCATCAGTGAGTCTAGCGGGAGCTCCTACAATGAGCAGTTCTTC. This gives the protein CAISESSGSSYNEQFF.

This sequence joins TRBV2 and TRBJ2-2; the D is unclear. CDR1 is SNHLY, CDR2 FYNNEI, per germline. Trimming left V 8 bases short and J 2 bases short, with 6 bases between. The CDR3 sequence is 12 residues long. DNA for the CDR3: TGTGCCAGCGAACAAAACACCGGGGAGCTGTTTTTT. It is translated as CASEQNTGELFF.

This rearrangement joins TRBV5-1 to TRBJ2-3, with TRBD1 identical over 9 bases. This CDR3 region has 14 residues. Germline loops: CDR1 SGHRS, CDR2 YFSETQ. J was trimmed by 3 bases and V by 4 bases; bases with no gene match: 3. The DNA of the CDR3 is TGCGCCAGCAGCACCGGACAGGGGACAGATACGCAGTATTTT. Its translation: CASSTGQGTDTQYF.

The chain combines TRBV5-8 with TRBJ1-5; a possible D gene is TRBD1 (6 bases). The germline V gene has CDR1 SGHTS and CDR2 YDEGEE. Trimming pared 2 bases from V and 6 bases from J, leaving 12 bases between. The CDR3 consists of 14 residues. The CDR3 loop is CASSFRGAGQPQHF. The DNA of the CDR3 is TGTGCCAGCAGCTTTCGGGGGGCTGGTCAGCCCCAGCATTTT.

The chain employs TRBV18 and TRBJ1-4, with 8 bases fitting TRBD1. After removal of 3 bases from V and 11 bases from J, the junction contained 8 bases not matched to a gene. CDR3 length: 14 residues. CDR1 and CDR2 (germline): KGHSH, LQKENI. The DNA for the CDR3 is TGTGCCAGCTCACCCCAATCGGACAGGGAGAAACTGTTTTTT. Its translation: CASSPQSDREKLFF.

The chain uses TRBV3-1 (or the pseudogene TRBV3-2) and TRBJ2-5, with D perhaps matching TRBD1 (5 bases). Germline loops: CDR1 LGHDT, CDR2 YNNKEL (reference sequence). The CDR3 length is 13 residues. Trimming cost V 7 bases and J 5 bases, with 14 bases left between them. The CDR3 bases are TGTGCCAGCACCCTAGGGGTCAACGAGACCCAGTACTTC. Its translation is CASTLGVNETQYF.

The V call is TRBV28, the J call TRBJ2-3; 7 bases are shared with TRBD2. The germline V gene has CDR1 MDHEN and CDR2 SYDVKM. The CDR3 covers 15 residues. J was trimmed by 2 bases and V by 3 bases; bases with no gene match: 5. The CDR3 loop is CASSFRGSLTDTQYF. Here the CDR3 DNA reads TGTGCCAGCAGTTTCCGCGGGAGCCTCACAGATACGCAGTATTTT.

This clone has a single count. The rearrangement uses TRBV7-9 and TRBJ1-1; D is possibly TRBD1 (6 bases). Between the trimmed V and J ends, which lost 4 bases and 1 base, there was a span of 13 bases. Germline V lookup: CDR1 SEHNR, CDR2 FQNEAQ (reference sequence). The CDR3 totals 15 residues. The CDR3 is CASSSNRAGNTEAFF. Here the CDR3 DNA reads TGTGCCAGCAGCTCGAACAGGGCGGGGAACACTGAAGCTTTCTTT.

This chain joins TRBV10-1 and TRBJ2-5; 7 bases agree with TRBD1. Unmatched junction bases numbered 5, after V lost 3 bases and J lost 4 bases. This CDR3 has 14 residues. Germline-derived CDR1 and CDR2 are WNHNN and SYGVQD (reference sequence). CDR3 in amino acids: CASSEDDRAETQYF. In DNA, the CDR3 is TGCGCCAGCAGTGAAGATGACAGGGCAGAGACCCAGTACTTC.

This clone appeared a few times. This chain joins TRBV6-5 and TRBJ1-5; D possibly corresponds to TRBD1 (6 bases). V was trimmed by 7 bases and J by 3 bases, leaving 13 bases between them. The CDR3 extends over 14 amino acids. Germline CDR1 is MNHEY and CDR2 is SVGAGI. The chain's CDR3 is CASTLTGPNQPQHF. Here the CDR3 DNA reads TGTGCCAGCACCCTGACAGGTCCCAATCAGCCCCAGCATTTT.

The gene calls are TRBV28 and TRBJ2-1; D gene uncertain. CDR3 length equals 14 residues. With 8 bases removed from V and 0 bases from J, the gap between germline ends came to 11 bases. The germline V gene has CDR1 MDHEN and CDR2 SYDVKM. The CDR3 spells CASFRRSSYNEQFF. The CDR3 nucleotides read TGTGCCAGCTTTCGGCGGAGCTCCTACAATGAGCAGTTCTTC.

The V call is TRBV2, the J call TRBJ2-5; the D gene is possibly TRBD1 (6 bases). Germline lookup yields CDR1 SNHLY and CDR2 FYNNEI. The CDR3 is 13 residues long. The ends were cut back, 7 bases at V and 5 bases at J, with 14 bases in the middle. In nucleotides, the CDR3 is TGTGCCAGCACTCTTCAGGGGCAGGAGACCCAGTACTTC. Amino acid sequence: CASTLQGQETQYF.

The V call is TRBV2, the J call TRBJ1-3, with 7 nucleotides matching TRBD1. The V gene end was trimmed by 3 bases and the J gene end by 0 bases; junction bases not matched to a gene: 5. The CDR3 totals 16 residues. Germline V gives CDR1 SNHLY, CDR2 FYNNEI. CDR3 DNA sequence: TGTGCCAGCAGTGACCTGACAGGGTCCTCTGGAAACACCATATATTTT. Translating it yields CASSDLTGSSGNTIYF. Looking up the rest from reference TRBV2 and TRBJ1-3 gives the full variable domain: EPEVTQTPSHQVTQMGQEVILRCVPISNHLYFYWYRQILGQKVEFLVSFYNNEISEKSEIFDDQFSVERPDGSNFTLKIRSTKLEDSAMYFCASSDLTGSSGNTIYFGEGSWLTVV.

The chain is built from TRBV19 and TRBJ1-2; 11 nucleotides line up with TRBD1. V trimming: 5 bases; J trimming: 4 bases; junction bases outside the gene matches: 6. The germline V gene encodes CDR1 LNHDA and CDR2 SQIVND (reference sequence). The CDR3 spans 15 residues. Here the CDR3 reads CASSSGTGGLYGYTF. The CDR3 DNA sequence: TGTGCCAGTAGTTCCGGGACAGGGGGGCTCTATGGCTACACCTTC.

The chain has TRBV2 and TRBJ1-5; D unclear. Germline assignment: CDR1 SNHLY and CDR2 FYNNEI. V lost 7 bases and J lost 0, with 13 bases in between. The CDR3 totals 15 residues. This CDR3 is CASTHGDYSNQPQHF. DNA for the CDR3: TGTGCCAGCACCCATGGTGACTATAGCAATCAGCCCCAGCATTTT.

V gene TRBV28 combines with J gene TRBJ1-1; perhaps TRBD1 as D (6 bases). Trimming took 0 bases from V and 2 from J, leaving 13 bases between them. The CDR3 has 16 amino acids. Germline assignment: CDR1 MDHEN and CDR2 SYDVKM. CDR3 amino acids: CASSLWDTGSNTEAFF. The DNA for the CDR3 is TGTGCCAGCAGTTTATGGGACACAGGGAGTAACACTGAAGCTTTCTTT.

This clone was detected a few times. The chain uses TRBV2 and TRBJ2-7, with 9 bases fitting TRBD1. Looked up from germline, CDR1 is SNHLY and CDR2 is FYNNEI. This CDR3 has 11 amino acids. Trimming cost V 7 bases and J 6 bases; bases outside gene matches: 1. The CDR3 loop is CASMDRGEQYF. CDR3 nucleotides: TGTGCCAGCATGGACAGGGGCGAGCAGTACTTC.

V and J are TRBV5-1 and TRBJ2-1; 8 bases match TRBD1. The V gene's germline CDR1 is SGHRS and CDR2 YFSETQ. The CDR3 length is 17 residues. After removal of 3 bases from V and 4 bases from J, the junction contained 12 bases not matched to a gene. As DNA, the CDR3 is TGCGCCAGCAGCTCGGGGGACAGGCCTCCGAGGTACAATGAGCAGTTCTTC. Encoded protein: CASSSGDRPPRYNEQFF.

The chain couples TRBV6-1 to TRBJ1-3; 7 bases are a match to TRBD1. Losses at the gene ends were 4 bases for V and 0 bases for J; bases not matched to a gene: 6. Germline CDR1 MNHNS, CDR2 SASEGT. CDR3 size: 16 residues. CDR3 in amino acids: CASSARDRFSGNTIYF. The CDR3 coding sequence is TGTGCCAGCAGTGCTCGGGACAGATTCTCTGGAAACACCATATATTTT.

The table lists this clone with a few counts. The chain couples TRBV18 to TRBJ1-6; 9 bases line up with TRBD1. V lost 6 bases and J lost 6; bases outside the gene matches: 3. Germline values: CDR1 KGHSH, CDR2 LQKENI. The CDR3 length is 14 residues. The CDR3 is CASSPDRGNSPLHF. As DNA, the CDR3 is TGTGCCAGCTCTCCGGACAGGGGTAATTCACCCCTCCACTTT.

The chain carries TRBV10-1 and TRBJ2-5; 7 bases agree with TRBD1. There are 13 residues in the CDR3. V lost 8 bases and J lost 5; bases outside the gene matches: 8. CDR1 is WNHNN and CDR2 is SYGVQD in the germline V gene (reference sequence). The CDR3 loop is CASSKGARETQYF. CDR3 coding DNA: TGCGCCAGCTCTAAGGGGGCTCGGGAGACCCAGTACTTC.

This sequence joins TRBV7-3 and TRBJ2-1; possible D gene TRBD2, 5 bases. Trimming stripped 2 bases from V and 0 bases from J, with 17 bases between. Germline CDR1 and CDR2: SGHTA and FQGTGA. The CDR3 runs 18 residues. CDR3 sequence reads: CASSLGGLAVSSYNEQFF. CDR3 nucleotides: TGTGCCAGCAGCTTAGGCGGGCTAGCAGTGAGCTCCTACAATGAGCAGTTCTTC.

This rearrangement joins TRBV18 to TRBJ2-2, with D possibly TRBD2 on 5 matching bases. Germline V CDR1 and CDR2: KGHSH, LQKENI. Trimming stripped 3 bases from V and 8 bases from J, with 10 bases between. This CDR3 has 13 amino acids. The CDR3: CASSPGLSGELFF. CDR3 nucleotides: TGTGCCAGCTCACCCGGACTCTCGGGGGAGCTGTTTTTT.